Reported below is one T cell receptor (beta chain). Its antigen is still unknown. The CDR3 runs 14 residues. Germline V gene sequence: CDR1 SEHNR, CDR2 FQNEAQ (reference sequence). V was pared by 4 bases and J by 0 bases, with 7 bases between. This sample was included in a study of T cell responses to AZD1222 COVID-19 vaccine. The study's findings and limits: A mostly white British donor set with more females was recruited, and clonal diversity was possibly underestimated.

TCRdb's table, derived via immunoSEQ multiplex PCR, lists solely in-frame clones and lacks some. This sample carries about 39,000 clones, about 88% of them seen once, and the ten largest clones take 26%. This sample comprised peripheral blood, obtained 28 days after the second dose of the MenACWY control vaccine. J is TRBJ2-4 and V is TRBV7-9; D uncertain. This TCR derives from an adult who received the MenACWY meningococcal vaccine as a control. CDR3 nucleotide sequence: TGTGCCAGCAGCTCGTGGGGAGCCAAAAACATTCAGTACTTC. Its protein product is CASSSWGAKNIQYF.